One sample yielded the 12 T cell receptor beta chains listed below, sequenced in a study of regulatory T cells in long-lasting Graves disease. Time point given: persistent/refractory GD, antithyroid drugs over 5 years with positive TRAb. The TCR library used RNA extracted from PBMCs. Arm-PCR with iRepertoire HTBI primers amplified the CDR3 regions for these TCR beta libraries. TCRdb fed the multiplex PCR reads into MiXCR, producing one record per CDR3 protein. The repertoire has hundreds of thousands of distinct CDR3 sequences, 20% to 25% of them found once; the top ten carry more than 6%. Source: peripheral blood mononuclear cells (PBMCs), taken when the disease was refractory, from a patient treated with antithyroid drugs. These receptors all come from a female donor with Graves disease.

This clonotype has a count of ten or more. The CDR3 region has the DNA TGTGCCAGCAGCTTAGAAATCCAGGGATGGGCGAACACTGAAGCTTTCTTT. Translated, it gives CASSLEIQGWANTEAFF. V usage is TRBV13 and J usage is TRBJ1-1; perhaps TRBD1 as D (5 bases). CDR3 length equals 17 residues. CDR1 and CDR2 (germline): PRHDT, FYEKMQ (reference sequence). The germline V and J ends were trimmed by 1 base and 1 base, with 16 bases remaining between them.

This clonotype was seen many times. This chain joins TRBV28 and TRBJ2-7; maybe TRBD2 (6 bases). The V gene lost 2 bases and the J gene lost 4 bases, with 9 bases spanning the gap. The germline gives CDR1 MDHEN, CDR2 SYDVKM. The CDR3 spans 13 residues. CDR3 in amino acids: CASSLAGYYEQYF. The CDR3 bases are TGTGCCAGCAGTTTAGCGGGATATTACGAGCAGTACTTC.

This clonotype was found many times. J is TRBJ2-5 and V is TRBV24-1, with 10 bases fitting TRBD2. The germline V gene encodes CDR1 KGHDR and CDR2 SFDVKD. V lost 5 bases and J lost 3; bases outside the gene matches: 8. The CDR3 runs to 16 residues. CDR3 loop: CATSAPGTSAEETQYF. CDR3 bases: TGTGCCACCAGTGCCCCCGGGACTAGCGCAGAAGAGACCCAGTACTTC.

V usage is TRBV24-1 and J usage is TRBJ2-2; 7 bases fit TRBD2. This CDR3 is built from 15 residues. Germline CDR1 reads KGHDR; CDR2 reads SFDVKD. The V gene end was trimmed by 4 bases and the J gene end by 5 bases; junction bases not matched to a gene: 6. The CDR3 sequence is CATSEDASGTGELFF. CDR3 nucleotides: TGTGCCACCAGTGAGGATGCTAGCGGTACCGGGGAGCTGTTTTTT.

The chain uses TRBV5-1 and TRBJ2-2; 7 positions agree with TRBD1. This CDR3 comprises 16 residues. The germline V gene encodes CDR1 SGHRS and CDR2 YFSETQ. Trimming removed 0 bases from V and 1 base from J; junction bases left unmatched: 3. The CDR3 sequence is CASSLARDRNTGELFF. The CDR3, as DNA: TGCGCCAGCAGCTTGGCCAGGGACAGGAACACCGGGGAGCTGTTTTTT.

The rearrangement uses TRBV11-2 and TRBJ2-2, with unresolved D. CDR3 size: 14 residues. The germline V gene encodes CDR1 SGHAT and CDR2 FQNNGV. The ends were cut back, 5 bases at V and 11 bases at J, with 18 bases in the middle. For the CDR3, the DNA is TGTGCCAGCAGCCAAGTCGTTGTGGCGTTAGAGCTGTTTTTT. Translating gives CASSQVVVALELFF.

The J gene is TRBJ2-1, the V gene TRBV6-1; TRBD2 matches at 8 bases. The trim removed 7 bases at V and 13 bases at J, leaving 6 bases unmatched. Germline CDR1 reads MNHNS; CDR2 reads SASEGT. This CDR3 contains 11 residues. CDR3 nucleotide sequence: TGTGCCAGCATCACTAGCGGATCACAGTTCTTC. Translating it yields CASITSGSQFF.

The rearrangement links TRBV20-1 to TRBJ2-5; 9 bases match TRBD2. The CDR3 has 18 amino acids. Germline lookup yields CDR1 DFQATT and CDR2 SNEGSKA (reference sequence). V lost 3 bases, J lost 5 bases, and 19 bases stayed unmatched. This CDR3 is CSASVMAGGPQVWETQYF. The CDR3 DNA reads TGCAGTGCTAGTGTTATGGCGGGGGGGCCTCAGGTTTGGGAGACCCAGTACTTC.

This clonotype was picked up a small number of times. V and J are TRBV2 and TRBJ2-7; 9 nucleotides agree with TRBD1. Unmatched junction bases numbered 6, after V lost 4 bases and J lost 2 bases. Germline V gene data show CDR1 as SNHLY and CDR2 as FYNNEI. The CDR3 spans 15 residues. The CDR3 nucleotides read TGTGCCAGCAGTGGAGGAGGACAGGGGACCTACGAGCAGTACTTC. Translation: CASSGGGQGTYEQYF.

There are many counts of this clonotype. V and J are TRBV11-2 and TRBJ2-5; D gene unclear. Germline V gives CDR1 SGHAT, CDR2 FQNNGV. Trimming stripped 6 bases from V and 2 bases from J, with 10 bases between. This CDR3 has 13 residues. The CDR3 nucleotides read TGTGCCAGCAGGCGGCTGCAGCAAGAGACCCAGTACTTC. This sequence encodes CASRRLQQETQYF.

This clonotype was counted only a few times. The chain links TRBV12-3 or TRBV12-4 to TRBJ2-2; TRBD2 might be the D (6 bases). The CDR3 extends over 14 amino acids. V lost 9 bases and J 0 bases, leaving 11 bases between the germline ends. CDR3 in amino acids: CASGGFTNTGELFF. DNA of the CDR3: TGTGCCAGTGGAGGGTTTACGAACACCGGGGAGCTGTTTTTT.

At least ten counts were recorded for this clonotype. This chain joins TRBV11-3 and TRBJ2-5, with D perhaps TRBD1 or TRBD2 (5 bases each). This CDR3 is 14 amino acids long. V dropped 2 bases and J dropped 3 bases, with 10 bases sitting between them. The germline V gene has CDR1 SGHNT and CDR2 YENEEA. The CDR3, as DNA: TGTGCCAGCAGCTTACAGGGAGCTAAAGAGACCCAGTACTTC. Its protein product is CASSLQGAKETQYF.